The clone carrying this T cell receptor (beta chain) was seen only once. What it binds is not known. Germline V CDR1 and CDR2: SGDLS, YYNGEE. CDR3 size: 20 residues. The junction had 15 bases not matched to a gene; V was cut back by 3 bases and J by 4 bases. This entry belongs to a study of T cell responses to AZD1222 COVID-19 vaccine. Study results and caveats: Close to half of spike-specific TCRs reportedly recognize unmutated variant regions. Among the donors, most were white British and more were female, and clonal diversity was possibly underestimated. Spike was spanned by vaccine-associated CD4 TCRs, which were dominant at 160-218 and 743-854. At baseline, seropositivity was found in only a handful of AZD1222 recipients.

This table comes from immunoSEQ multiplex PCR, and its TCRdb copy is limited to in-frame clones, with some not included. The data hold 110,000 to 150,000 clones, with over 90% observed a single time. The specimen was peripheral blood, collected on day 0 of AZD1222 vaccination. This receptor was taken from an adult in good health. The chain couples TRBV9 to TRBJ2-2, with TRBD2 identical over 13 bases. The CDR3 sequence is CASSASRKGLAGKGTGELFF. CDR3 sequence (DNA): TGTGCCAGCAGCGCATCAAGGAAGGGACTAGCGGGAAAGGGCACCGGGGAGCTGTTTTTT. Full variable domain (remainder filled in from reference TRBV9 and TRBJ2-2): DSGVTQTPKHLITATGQRVTLRCSPRSGDLSVYWYQQSLDQGLQFLIQYYNGEERAKGNILERFSAQQFPDLHSELNLSSLELGDSALYFCASSASRKGLAGKGTGELFFGEGSRLTVL.